A single sample gave rise to the 11 T cell receptor beta chains below, sequenced in a study of T-cell reconstitution after alpha-beta-depleted transplantation in children. It was with unique molecular identifiers that the TCRbeta library was prepared. TCRdb used MiXCR to reprocess the PCR reads, holding one entry per CDR3 protein. This table has about 230,000 distinct CDR3 sequences, roughly a tenth appearing once. Specimen: PBMCs from the stem cell graft donor, collected from the stem cell graft. The receptors were sampled from a human donor who donated a stem cell graft to a child with SCID.

In this sample, this clonotype turned up many times. V is TRBV19 and J is TRBJ2-5; TRBD1 matches at 8 bases. The CDR3 spans 15 residues. Germline V gives CDR1 LNHDA, CDR2 SQIVND (reference sequence). V shed 3 bases and J 7 bases; nucleotides not matched to a gene: 10. The CDR3 sequence is CASSITGGTLRTQYF. As DNA, the CDR3 is TGTGCCAGTAGTATCACAGGGGGTACCCTTAGGACCCAGTACTTC.

This clonotype was picked up many times. The chain combines TRBV7-9 with TRBJ2-2; TRBD1 is a possible D gene (6 bases). V lost 6 bases, J lost 5 bases, and 10 bases lay in between. The length of the CDR3 is 13 residues. Germline CDR1 reads SEHNR; CDR2 reads FQNEAQ (reference sequence). The CDR3 spells CASRPTGTGELFF. The CDR3, as DNA: TGTGCCAGCAGACCCACAGGGACCGGGGAGCTGTTTTTT.

In regard to this clonotype: One base away lies a much larger clone, so this may be a sequencing read error. This chain links TRBV6-5 with TRBJ2-5; D is unclear. Germline V gene data show CDR1 as MNHEY and CDR2 as SVGAGI. This CDR3 spans 14 amino acids. CDR3 sequence: CASCYEAGRKTQYF. The CDR3 DNA reads as TGTGCCAGCTGTTACGAGGCCGGGCGGAAGACCCAGTACTTC.

The rearrangement uses TRBV6-2 or TRBV6-3 and TRBJ1-1; no definite D call. This CDR3 has 12 residues. The germline V and J ends were trimmed by 6 bases and 2 bases, with 7 bases remaining between them. Germline CDR1 MNHEY, CDR2 SVGEGT. The CDR3 is CASRWTNTEAFF. CDR3 DNA sequence: TGTGCCAGCAGATGGACCAACACTGAAGCTTTCTTT.

This clonotype has a count of ten or more. A much more abundant neighbour one base away suggests this may be a read error. The chain has TRBV20-1 and TRBJ1-5, with unresolved D. Germline CDR1 reads DFQATT; CDR2 reads SNEGSKA (reference sequence). The CDR3 is 17 amino acids. The chain's CDR3 is CCARDPESGDSNQPQHF. The CDR3 DNA sequence: TGCTGTGCTAGAGATCCCGAGTCTGGGGATAGCAATCAGCCCCAGCATTTT.

Only a few counts were recorded for this clonotype. The gene calls are TRBV2 and TRBJ2-7; 8 nucleotides agree with TRBD2. V trimming: 7 bases; J trimming: 0 bases; junction bases outside the gene matches: 8. Germline V gene sequence: CDR1 SNHLY, CDR2 FYNNEI. The CDR3 consists of 15 residues. The CDR3 spells CASTLSGAYSYEQYF. In DNA form, the CDR3 reads TGTGCCAGCACCCTTAGCGGGGCATACTCCTACGAGCAGTACTTC.

This clonotype was detected many times. The chain carries TRBV2 and TRBJ2-7, with D unresolved. The CDR3 spans 12 residues. Trimming took off 4 bases at V and 2 bases at J, with 6 bases between the two ends. CDR1 and CDR2 (germline): SNHLY, FYNNEI. Here the CDR3 DNA reads TGTGCCAGCAGTGTTTTCCCCTACGAGCAGTACTTC. Protein sequence: CASSVFPYEQYF.

This clonotype came up many times. In nucleotides, the CDR3 is TGCGCCAGCAGCCCAGAATGGTCGAGGGACGGGAGCACAGATACGCAGTATTTT. It is translated as CASSPEWSRDGSTDTQYF. This rearrangement joins TRBV4-1 to TRBJ2-3, with D perhaps matching TRBD1 or TRBD2 (5 bases each). V was clipped by 4 bases and J by 0 bases, with 20 bases between them. The V gene's germline CDR1 is MGHRA and CDR2 YSYEKL. CDR3 length: 18 amino acids.

The chain carries TRBV20-1 and TRBJ2-5; 10 bases are shared with TRBD2. The CDR3 consists of 16 residues. Trimming cost V 0 bases and J 5 bases; bases outside gene matches: 9. CDR1 is DFQATT, CDR2 SNEGSKA, per germline (reference sequence). The CDR3 loop reads CSARDMERGGPETQYF. CDR3 coding DNA: TGCAGTGCTAGAGATATGGAGCGGGGGGGCCCGGAGACCCAGTACTTC.

This clonotype was recorded at least ten times. This chain uses TRBV7-9 with TRBJ1-1; D is perhaps TRBD1 (6 bases). The CDR3 sequence is 13 residues long. The V end was cut by 0 bases, the J end by 7 bases, with 9 bases between. Per the germline V gene, CDR1 is SEHNR and CDR2 is FQNEAQ (reference sequence). The CDR3 coding sequence is TGTGCCAGCAGCTTAGCGGGAGGGGGTGAAGCTTTCTTT. Protein sequence: CASSLAGGGEAFF.

This clonotype appeared a few times. The V gene is TRBV12-3 or TRBV12-4, the J gene TRBJ1-2; D might be TRBD1 (6 bases). This CDR3 comprises 13 residues. Trimming took off 8 bases at V and 4 bases at J, with 14 bases between the two ends. DNA of the CDR3: TGTGCCAGCCGGGGAGACAGGTCCTATGGCTACACCTTC. This encodes CASRGDRSYGYTF.